These 9 T cell receptor beta chains came from one sample sequenced in a study of CD8 T cells in ankylosing spondylitis. TCRdb independently ran MiXCR on the 5' RACE reads; one entry per CDR3 protein. The sample carries 130,000 or so distinct CDR3 sequences, around 7% recorded once. Sequencing was carried out using blood, either unsorted or a sorted T cell fraction (not recorded which). These receptors all stem from a male donor with ankylosing spondylitis or in good health (not recorded which).

In its sample, this clonotype was seen many times. This sequence joins TRBV27 and TRBJ2-3; D gene uncertain. From germline, CDR1 is MNHEY and CDR2 SMNVEV (reference sequence). Trimming took 3 bases from V and 1 from J, leaving 8 bases between them. The CDR3 contains 14 residues. The CDR3 spells CASSFFKRTDTQYF. In nucleotides, the CDR3 is TGTGCCAGCAGTTTCTTCAAACGCACAGATACGCAGTATTTT.

This clonotype was seen at least ten times. The chain couples TRBV5-1 to TRBJ1-1, with D perhaps TRBD1 (5 bases). This CDR3 contains 12 residues. V was trimmed by 4 bases and J by 11 bases, leaving 15 bases between them. In germline, CDR1 is SGHRS, CDR2 YFSETQ. CDR3 sequence reads: CASSLGGERAFF. The CDR3 DNA follows: TGCGCCAGCAGCCTGGGGGGGGAGAGGGCTTTCTTT.

This clonotype showed up many times. This chain links TRBV5-1 with TRBJ2-1; D may be TRBD2 (6 bases). Germline CDR1 reads SGHRS; CDR2 reads YFSETQ. The V end lost 3 bases, the J end lost 8 bases, and 18 bases lay between the germline ends. CDR3 length: 15 amino acids. DNA of the CDR3: TGCGCCAGCAGCTGGGGACGGGCGGGATTGGATGAGCAGTTCTTC. Translated, it gives CASSWGRAGLDEQFF.

This clonotype was found a few times. The chain combines TRBV7-3 with TRBJ2-7; a possible D gene is TRBD2 (5 bases). The germline V and J ends were trimmed by 4 bases and 6 bases, with 25 bases remaining between them. The germline V gene has CDR1 SGHTA and CDR2 FQGTGA. The CDR3 loop spans 17 amino acids. The CDR3 reads CASSYSILPGRPCEQYF. The CDR3 bases are TGTGCCAGCAGCTACAGCATCCTGCCGGGAAGGCCTTGCGAGCAGTACTTC.

This clonotype was seen at least ten times. V usage is TRBV20-1 and J usage is TRBJ1-5, with 8 bases fitting TRBD1. Germline CDR1 is DFQATT and CDR2 is SNEGSKA (reference sequence). With V trimmed by 2 bases and J by 4 bases, 7 bases remained unmatched. The CDR3 contains 15 residues. The CDR3 is CSARFATGVNQPQHF. Written as DNA, the CDR3 is TGCAGTGCTAGATTTGCGACAGGGGTTAATCAGCCCCAGCATTTT.

The genes are TRBV5-1 and TRBJ1-6, with a possible D match to TRBD1 (5 bases). CDR3 length equals 15 residues. V lost 0 bases and J 7 bases, leaving 11 bases between the germline ends. In germline, CDR1 is SGHRS, CDR2 YFSETQ. Written as DNA, the CDR3 is TGCGCCAGCAGCTTGGCCCAGGGTGGCAATTCACCCCTCCACTTT. As protein: CASSLAQGGNSPLHF.

This clonotype was seen ten or more times. This chain uses TRBV6-1 with TRBJ1-2; 8 bases align to TRBD1. CDR1 MNHNS and CDR2 SASEGT come from the germline V gene. The CDR3 sequence is 18 residues long. Trimming took 1 base from V and 2 from J; bases not matched to a gene: 12. The CDR3 protein is CASSEGGLGQVSNYGYTF. CDR3 DNA: TGTGCCAGCAGTGAAGGGGGCCTGGGACAGGTGTCAAACTATGGCTACACCTTC.

This clonotype was detected ten times or more. This chain joins TRBV12-3 or TRBV12-4 and TRBJ1-1; 8 nucleotides align to TRBD1. The CDR3 covers 15 residues. The ends lost 2 bases at V and 4 bases at J; junction bases unmatched: 6. This CDR3 is CASSLLGTGGTEAFF. The CDR3 nucleotides read TGTGCCAGCAGTTTATTGGGGACAGGAGGCACTGAAGCTTTCTTT.

This clonotype was observed many times. The CDR3 region has the DNA TGCGCCAGCAGCTTAACGCTTTCCTACGAGCAGTACTTC. As protein: CASSLTLSYEQYF. The V and J genes are TRBV5-1 and TRBJ2-7; the D is unclear. This CDR3 has 13 amino acids. The V gene's germline CDR1 is SGHRS and CDR2 YFSETQ. V lost 2 bases to trimming and J lost 1 base, with 7 bases between them. The whole variable domain, filled in from reference TRBV5-1 and TRBJ2-7, reads KAGVTQTPRYLIKTRGQQVTLSCSPISGHRSVSWYQQTPGQGLQFLFEYFSETQRNKGNFPGRFSGRQFSNSRSEMNVSTLELGDSALYLCASSLTLSYEQYFGPGTRLTVT.